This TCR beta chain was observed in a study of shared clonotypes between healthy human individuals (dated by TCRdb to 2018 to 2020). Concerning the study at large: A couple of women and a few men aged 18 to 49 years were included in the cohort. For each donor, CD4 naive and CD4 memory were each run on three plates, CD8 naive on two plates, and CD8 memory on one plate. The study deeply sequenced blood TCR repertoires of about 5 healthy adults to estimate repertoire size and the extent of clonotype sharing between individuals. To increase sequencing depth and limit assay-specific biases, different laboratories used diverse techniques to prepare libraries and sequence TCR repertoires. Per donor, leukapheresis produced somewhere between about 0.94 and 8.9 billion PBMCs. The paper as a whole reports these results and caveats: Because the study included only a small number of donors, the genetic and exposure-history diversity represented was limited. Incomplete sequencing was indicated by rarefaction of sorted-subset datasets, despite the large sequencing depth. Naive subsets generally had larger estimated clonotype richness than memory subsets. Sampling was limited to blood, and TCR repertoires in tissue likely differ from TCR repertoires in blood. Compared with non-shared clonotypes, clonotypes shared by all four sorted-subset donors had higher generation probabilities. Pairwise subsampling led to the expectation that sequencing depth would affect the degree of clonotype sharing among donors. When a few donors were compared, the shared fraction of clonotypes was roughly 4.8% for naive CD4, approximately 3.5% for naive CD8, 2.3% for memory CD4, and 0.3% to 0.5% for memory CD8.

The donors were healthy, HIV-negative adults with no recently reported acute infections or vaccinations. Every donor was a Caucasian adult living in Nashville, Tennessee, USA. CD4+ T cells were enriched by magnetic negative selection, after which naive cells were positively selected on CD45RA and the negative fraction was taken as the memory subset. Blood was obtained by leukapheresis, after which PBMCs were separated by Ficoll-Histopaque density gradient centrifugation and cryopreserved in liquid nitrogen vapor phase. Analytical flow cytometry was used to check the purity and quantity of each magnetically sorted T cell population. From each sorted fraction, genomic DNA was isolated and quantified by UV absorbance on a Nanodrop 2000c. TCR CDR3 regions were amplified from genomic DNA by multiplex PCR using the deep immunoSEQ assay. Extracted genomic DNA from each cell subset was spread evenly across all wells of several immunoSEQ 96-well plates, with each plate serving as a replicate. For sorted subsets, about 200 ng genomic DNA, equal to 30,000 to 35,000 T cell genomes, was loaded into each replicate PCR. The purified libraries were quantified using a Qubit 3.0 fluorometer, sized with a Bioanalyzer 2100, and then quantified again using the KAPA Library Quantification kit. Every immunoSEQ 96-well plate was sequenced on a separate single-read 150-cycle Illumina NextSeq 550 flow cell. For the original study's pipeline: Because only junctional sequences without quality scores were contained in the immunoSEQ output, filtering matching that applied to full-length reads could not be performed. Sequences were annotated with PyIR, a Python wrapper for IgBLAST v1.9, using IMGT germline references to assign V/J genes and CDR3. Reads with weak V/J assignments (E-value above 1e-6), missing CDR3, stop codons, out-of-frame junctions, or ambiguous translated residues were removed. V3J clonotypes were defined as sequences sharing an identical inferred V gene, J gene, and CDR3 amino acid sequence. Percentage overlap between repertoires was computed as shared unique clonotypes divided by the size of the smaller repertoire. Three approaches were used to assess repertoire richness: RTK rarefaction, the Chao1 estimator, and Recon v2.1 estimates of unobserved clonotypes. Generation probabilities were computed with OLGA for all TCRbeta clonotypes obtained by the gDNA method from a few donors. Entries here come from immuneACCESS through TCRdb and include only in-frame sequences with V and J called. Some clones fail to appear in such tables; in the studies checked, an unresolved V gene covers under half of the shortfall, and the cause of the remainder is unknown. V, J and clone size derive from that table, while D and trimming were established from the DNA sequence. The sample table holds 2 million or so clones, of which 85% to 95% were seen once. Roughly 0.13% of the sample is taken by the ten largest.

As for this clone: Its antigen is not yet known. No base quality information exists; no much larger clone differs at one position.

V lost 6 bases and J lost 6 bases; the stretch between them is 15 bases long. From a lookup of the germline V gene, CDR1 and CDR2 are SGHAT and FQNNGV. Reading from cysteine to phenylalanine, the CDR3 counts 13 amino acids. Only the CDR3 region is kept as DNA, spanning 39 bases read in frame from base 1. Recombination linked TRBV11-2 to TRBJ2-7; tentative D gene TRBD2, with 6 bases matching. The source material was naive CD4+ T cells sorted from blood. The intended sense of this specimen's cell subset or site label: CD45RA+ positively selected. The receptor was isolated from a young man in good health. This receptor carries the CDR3 CASRGLLAGEQYF. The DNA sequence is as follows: TGTGCCAGCAGGGGCCTACTAGCCGGCGAGCAGTACTTC. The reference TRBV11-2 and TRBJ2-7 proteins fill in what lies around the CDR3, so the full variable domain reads EAGVAQSPRYKIIEKRQSVAFWCNPISGHATLYWYQQILGQGPKLLIQFQNNGVVDDSQLPKDRFSAERLKGVDSTLKIQPAKLEDSAVYLCASRGLLAGEQYFGPGTRLTVT.